The entry below gives a single TCR beta chain sequence along with its context. The antigen is undetermined. The record originates from a study of cytomegalovirus exposure and HLA in healthy donors. The PCR employed 60 Vbeta primers together with 13 Jbeta primers. Clones were read by immunoSEQ multiplex PCR, and TCRdb kept only the in-frame ones, dropping some. The sample shows 95,000 to 100,000 clones, approximately 76% of them seen only once. General study results and limits: V- and J-gene trimming in TCR beta was tied to a missense DCLRE1C variant by an analysis performed later. A later analysis reported that several of the most significant clusters appeared to be linked to common viral pathogens, among them Epstein-Barr virus. Later work found that TCR association rates differed between HLA loci; DRB1 had the most and HLA-C the fewest. Fewer N-insertions (relative to the roughly 660-donor mean) were reportedly seen in an Asian-associated ancestry cluster in a later analysis.

Trimming removed 4 bases at V and 10 bases at J, with 21 bases between. The CDR3 is made up of 16 amino acids. The germline CDR1 and CDR2 sequences are SGHNT and YYREEE (reference sequence). The sequence derives from a man between 40 and 49 years old in good health and CMV-seropositive. Sequenced sample: PBMCs. V and J are TRBV5-4 and TRBJ1-6, with D tentatively TRBD1 (6 bases). This CDR3 reads CASSRPTGSVSSPLHF. The CDR3 bases are TGTGCCAGCAGCCGCCCAACAGGGTCGGTTAGCTCACCCCTCCACTTT.